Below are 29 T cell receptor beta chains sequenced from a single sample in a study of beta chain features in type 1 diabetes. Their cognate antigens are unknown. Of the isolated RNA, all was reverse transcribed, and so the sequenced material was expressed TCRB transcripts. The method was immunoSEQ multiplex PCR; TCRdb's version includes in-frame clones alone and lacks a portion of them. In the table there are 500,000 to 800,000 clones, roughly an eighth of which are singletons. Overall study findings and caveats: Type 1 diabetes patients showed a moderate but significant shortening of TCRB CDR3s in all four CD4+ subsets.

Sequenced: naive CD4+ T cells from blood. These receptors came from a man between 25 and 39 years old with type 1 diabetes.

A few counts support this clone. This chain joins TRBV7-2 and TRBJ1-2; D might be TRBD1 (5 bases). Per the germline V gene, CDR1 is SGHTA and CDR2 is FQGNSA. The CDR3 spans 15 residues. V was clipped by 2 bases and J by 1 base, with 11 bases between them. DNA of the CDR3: TGTGCCAGCAGCTTAACAGGCGTTCGTAACTATGGCTACACCTTC. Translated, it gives CASSLTGVRNYGYTF.

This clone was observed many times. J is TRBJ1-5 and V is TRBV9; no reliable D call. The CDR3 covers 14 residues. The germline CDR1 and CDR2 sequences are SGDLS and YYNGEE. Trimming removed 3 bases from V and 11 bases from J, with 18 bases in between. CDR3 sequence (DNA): TGTGCCAGCAGCGAGGGAGATTCCCGGGGAGCCCAGCATTTT. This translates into CASSEGDSRGAQHF.

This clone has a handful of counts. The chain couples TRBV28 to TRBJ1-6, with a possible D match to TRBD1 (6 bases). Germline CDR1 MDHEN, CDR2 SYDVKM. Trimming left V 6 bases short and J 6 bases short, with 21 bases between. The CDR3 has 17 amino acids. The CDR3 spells CASRPSLGGGINSPLHF. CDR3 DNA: TGTGCCAGCAGGCCGTCCCTGGGAGGGGGAATTAATTCACCCCTCCACTTT.

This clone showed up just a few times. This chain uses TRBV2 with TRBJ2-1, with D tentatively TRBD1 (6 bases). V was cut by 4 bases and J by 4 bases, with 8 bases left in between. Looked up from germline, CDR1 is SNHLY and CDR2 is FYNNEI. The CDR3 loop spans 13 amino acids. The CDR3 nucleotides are TGTGCCAGCAGTGGGGACATATACAATGAGCAGTTCTTC. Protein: CASSGDIYNEQFF.

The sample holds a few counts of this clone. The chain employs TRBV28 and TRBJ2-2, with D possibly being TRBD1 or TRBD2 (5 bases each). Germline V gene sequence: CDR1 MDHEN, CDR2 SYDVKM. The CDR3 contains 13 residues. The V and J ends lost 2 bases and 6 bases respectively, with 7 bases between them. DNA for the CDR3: TGTGCCAGCAGTTTAGGGGGACCCGGGGAGCTGTTTTTT. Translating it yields CASSLGGPGELFF.

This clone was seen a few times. CDR3 nucleotides: TGTGCCAGCGACAAATCAGGGAGCTCCTACGAGCAGTACTTC. The encoded protein is CASDKSGSSYEQYF. The V and J genes are TRBV13 and TRBJ2-5; D may match TRBD1 or TRBD2 (5 bases each). The J call could be wrong; TRBJ2-7 is a better fit for the DNA end. The CDR3 is made up of 14 amino acids. CDR1 is PRHDT and CDR2 is FYEKMQ in the germline V gene (reference sequence).

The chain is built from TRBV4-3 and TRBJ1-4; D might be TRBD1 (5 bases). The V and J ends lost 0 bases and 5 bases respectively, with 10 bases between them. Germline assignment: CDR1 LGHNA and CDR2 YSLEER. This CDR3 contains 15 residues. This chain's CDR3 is CASSQDGRANEKLFF. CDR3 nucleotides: TGCGCCAGCAGCCAAGACGGCAGGGCCAATGAAAAACTGTTTTTT.

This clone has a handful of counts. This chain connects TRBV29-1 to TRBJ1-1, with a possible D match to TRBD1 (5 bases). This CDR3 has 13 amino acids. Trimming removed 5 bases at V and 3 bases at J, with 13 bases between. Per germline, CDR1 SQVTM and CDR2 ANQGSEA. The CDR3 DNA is TGCAGCGTTAAACGGGGGGAGGACACTGAAGCTTTCTTT. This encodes CSVKRGEDTEAFF.

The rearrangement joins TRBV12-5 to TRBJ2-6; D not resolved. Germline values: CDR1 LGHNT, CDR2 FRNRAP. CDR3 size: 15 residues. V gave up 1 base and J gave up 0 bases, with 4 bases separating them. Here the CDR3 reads CASGLGHSGANVLTF. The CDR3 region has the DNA TGTGCTAGTGGTTTGGGGCACTCTGGGGCCAACGTCCTGACTTTC.

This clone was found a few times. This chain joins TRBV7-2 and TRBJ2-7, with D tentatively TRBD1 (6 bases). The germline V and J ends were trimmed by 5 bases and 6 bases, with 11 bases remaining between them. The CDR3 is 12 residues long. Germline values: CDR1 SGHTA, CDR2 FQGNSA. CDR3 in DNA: TGTGCCAGCAGCGTACAGGGATCCGAGCAGTACTTC. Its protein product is CASSVQGSEQYF.

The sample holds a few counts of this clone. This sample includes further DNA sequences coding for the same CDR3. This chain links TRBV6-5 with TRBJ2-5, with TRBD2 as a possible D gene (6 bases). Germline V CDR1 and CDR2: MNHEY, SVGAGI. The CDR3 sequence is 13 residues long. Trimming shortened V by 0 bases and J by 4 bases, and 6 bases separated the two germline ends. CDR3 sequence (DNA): TGTGCCAGCAGTTACTCGGGGGGAGAGACCCAGTACTTC. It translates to CASSYSGGETQYF.

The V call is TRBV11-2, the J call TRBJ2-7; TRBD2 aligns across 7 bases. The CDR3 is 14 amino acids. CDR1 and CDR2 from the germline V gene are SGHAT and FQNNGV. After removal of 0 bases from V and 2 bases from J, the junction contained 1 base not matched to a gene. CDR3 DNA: TGTGCCAGCAGCTTAGATCGGGGGGCCTACGAGCAGTACTTC. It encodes CASSLDRGAYEQYF.

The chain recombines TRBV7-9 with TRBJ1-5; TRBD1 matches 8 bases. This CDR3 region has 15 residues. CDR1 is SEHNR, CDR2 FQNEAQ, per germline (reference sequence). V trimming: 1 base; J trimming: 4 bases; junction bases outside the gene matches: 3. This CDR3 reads CASSLGTGKNQPQHF. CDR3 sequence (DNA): TGTGCCAGCAGCTTAGGGACAGGGAAAAATCAGCCCCAGCATTTT.

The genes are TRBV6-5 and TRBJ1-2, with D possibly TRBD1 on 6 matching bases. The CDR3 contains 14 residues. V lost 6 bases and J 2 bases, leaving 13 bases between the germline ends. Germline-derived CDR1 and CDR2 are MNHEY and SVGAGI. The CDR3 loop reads CASSPDGTNYGYTF. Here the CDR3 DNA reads TGTGCCAGCAGCCCGGACGGGACAAACTATGGCTACACCTTC.

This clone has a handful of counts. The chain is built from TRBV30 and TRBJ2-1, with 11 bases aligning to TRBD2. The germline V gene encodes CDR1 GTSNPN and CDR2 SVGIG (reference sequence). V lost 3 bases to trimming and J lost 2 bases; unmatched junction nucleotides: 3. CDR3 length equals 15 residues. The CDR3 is CAWSGTSGAYNEQFF. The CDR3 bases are TGTGCCTGGAGCGGGACTAGCGGAGCCTACAATGAGCAGTTCTTC.

The CDR3 coding sequence is TGTGCCTGGAGTATCAGGGAAAGGAGCTATGGCTACACCTTC. Its protein product is CAWSIRERSYGYTF. This chain links TRBV30 with TRBJ1-2; D is perhaps TRBD1 (5 bases). CDR1 and CDR2 (germline): GTSNPN, SVGIG (reference sequence). The CDR3 length is 14 residues. With 2 bases removed from V and 4 bases from J, the gap between germline ends came to 14 bases.

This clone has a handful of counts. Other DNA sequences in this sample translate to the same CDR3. This CDR3 is CASSPDRGYTF. The CDR3 nucleotides are TGTGCCAGCAGTCCCGACAGGGGCTACACCTTC. This chain connects TRBV2 to TRBJ1-2, with D possibly matching TRBD1 (6 bases). The CDR3 has 11 amino acids. The germline V gene has CDR1 SNHLY and CDR2 FYNNEI. The V and J ends lost 5 bases and 8 bases respectively, with 9 bases between them.

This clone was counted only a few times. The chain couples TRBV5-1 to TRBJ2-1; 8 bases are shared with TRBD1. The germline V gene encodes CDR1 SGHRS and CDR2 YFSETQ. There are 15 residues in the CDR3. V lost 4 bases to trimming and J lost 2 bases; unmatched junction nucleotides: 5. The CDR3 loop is CASSPTGDPYNEQFF. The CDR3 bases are TGCGCCAGCAGCCCGACAGGGGACCCCTACAATGAGCAGTTCTTC.

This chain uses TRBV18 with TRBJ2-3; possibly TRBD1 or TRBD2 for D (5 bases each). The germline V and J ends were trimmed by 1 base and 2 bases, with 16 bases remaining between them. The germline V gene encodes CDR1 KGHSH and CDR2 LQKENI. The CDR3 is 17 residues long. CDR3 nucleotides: TGTGCCAGCTCACCACTTATTGGGACCGAGGACACAGATACGCAGTATTTT. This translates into CASSPLIGTEDTDTQYF.

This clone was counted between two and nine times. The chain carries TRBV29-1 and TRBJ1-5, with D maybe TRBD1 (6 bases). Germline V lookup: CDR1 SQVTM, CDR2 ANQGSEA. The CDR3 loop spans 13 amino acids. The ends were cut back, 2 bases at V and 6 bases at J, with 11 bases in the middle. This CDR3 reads CSVELQGGQPQHF. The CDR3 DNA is TGCAGCGTTGAATTACAGGGCGGTCAGCCCCAGCATTTT.

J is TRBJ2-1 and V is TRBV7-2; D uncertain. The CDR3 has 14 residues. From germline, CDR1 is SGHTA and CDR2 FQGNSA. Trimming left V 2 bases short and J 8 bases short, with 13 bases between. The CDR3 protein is CASSLIGTAYEQFF. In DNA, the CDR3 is TGTGCCAGCAGCTTAATTGGAACGGCCTATGAGCAGTTCTTC.

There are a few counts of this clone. CDR3 protein: CASRPGASGNTIYF. CDR3 nucleotide sequence: TGTGCCAGTAGACCCGGGGCCTCTGGAAACACCATATATTTT. V and J are TRBV19 and TRBJ1-3; a possible D gene is TRBD1 (5 bases). The ends were cut back, 6 bases at V and 0 bases at J, with 9 bases in the middle. Germline assignment: CDR1 LNHDA and CDR2 SQIVND (reference sequence). The CDR3 consists of 14 residues.

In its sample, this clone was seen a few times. CDR3 residues: CASSDTGRGNQPQHF. The CDR3 coding sequence is TGTGCCAGCAGTGATACCGGCAGGGGCAATCAGCCCCAGCATTTT. This chain connects TRBV2 to TRBJ1-5; a possible D gene is TRBD1 (5 bases). Trimming shortened V by 3 bases and J by 2 bases, and 11 bases separated the two germline ends. The CDR3 is 15 residues long. Looked up from germline, CDR1 is SNHLY and CDR2 is FYNNEI.

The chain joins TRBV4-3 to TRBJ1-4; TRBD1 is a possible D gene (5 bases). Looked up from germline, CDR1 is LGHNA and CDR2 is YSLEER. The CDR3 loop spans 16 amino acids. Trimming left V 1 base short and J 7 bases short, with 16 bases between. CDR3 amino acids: CASSQAPAAGGEKLFF. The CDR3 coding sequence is TGCGCCAGCAGCCAAGCTCCCGCAGCGGGGGGTGAAAAACTGTTTTTT.

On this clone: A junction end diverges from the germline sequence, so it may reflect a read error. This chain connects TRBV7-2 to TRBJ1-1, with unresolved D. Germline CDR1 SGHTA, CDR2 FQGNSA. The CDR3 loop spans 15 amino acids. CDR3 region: CASSIATSGDTEAFF. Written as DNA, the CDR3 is TGTGCCAGCAGCATAGCGACATCGGGCGACACTGAAGCTTTCTTT.

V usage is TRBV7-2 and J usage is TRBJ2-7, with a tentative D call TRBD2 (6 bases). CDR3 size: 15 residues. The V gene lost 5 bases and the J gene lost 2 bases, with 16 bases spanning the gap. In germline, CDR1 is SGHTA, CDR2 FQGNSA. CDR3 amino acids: CASSPNSGTAYEQYF. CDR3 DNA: TGTGCCAGCAGCCCAAACTCCGGGACTGCCTACGAGCAGTACTTC.

CDR3 region: CATIYPGQGSYEQYF. CDR3 coding DNA: TGTGCCACCATCTATCCGGGACAGGGGTCCTACGAGCAGTACTTC. The chain employs TRBV6-1 and TRBJ2-7; 10 nucleotides line up with TRBD1. The J segment lost 1 base and the V segment lost 10 bases, leaving 10 bases of the junction unmatched. In germline, CDR1 is MNHNS, CDR2 SASEGT. This CDR3 comprises 15 residues.

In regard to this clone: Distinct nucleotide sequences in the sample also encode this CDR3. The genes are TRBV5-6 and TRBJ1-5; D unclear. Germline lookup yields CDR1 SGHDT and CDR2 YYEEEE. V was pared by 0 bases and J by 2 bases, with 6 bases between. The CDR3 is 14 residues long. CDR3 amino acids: CASSLGGRNQPQHF. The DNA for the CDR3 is TGTGCCAGCAGCTTGGGAGGGCGCAATCAGCCCCAGCATTTT.

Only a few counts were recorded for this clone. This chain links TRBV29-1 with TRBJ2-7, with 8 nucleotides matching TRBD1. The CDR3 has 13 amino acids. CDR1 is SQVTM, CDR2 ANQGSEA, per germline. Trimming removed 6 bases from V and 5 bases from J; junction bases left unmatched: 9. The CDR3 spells CSVQGQGIDEQYF. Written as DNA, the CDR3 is TGCAGCGTCCAAGGACAGGGTATCGACGAGCAGTACTTC.